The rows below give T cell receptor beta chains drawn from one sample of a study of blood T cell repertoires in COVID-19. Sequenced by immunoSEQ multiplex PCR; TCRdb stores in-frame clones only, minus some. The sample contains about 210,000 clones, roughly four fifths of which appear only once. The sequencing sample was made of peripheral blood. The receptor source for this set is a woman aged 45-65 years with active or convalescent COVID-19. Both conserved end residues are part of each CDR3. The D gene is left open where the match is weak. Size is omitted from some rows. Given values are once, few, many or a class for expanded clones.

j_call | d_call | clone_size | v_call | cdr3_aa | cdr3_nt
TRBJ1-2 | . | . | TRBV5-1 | CASSPELYSIAHGYTF | TGCGCCAGCAGCCCGGAACTTTACAGCATCGCGCATGGCTACACCTTC
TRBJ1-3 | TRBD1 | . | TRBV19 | CASSLDRGPGNTIYF | TGTGCCAGTAGTCTGGACAGGGGGCCCGGAAACACCATATATTTT
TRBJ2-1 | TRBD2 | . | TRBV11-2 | CASSSTGLAGSNEQFF | TGTGCCAGCAGCAGCACGGGACTAGCGGGGAGTAATGAGCAGTTCTTC
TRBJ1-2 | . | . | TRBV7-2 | CATPRLGDGYTF | TGTGCCACCCCTCGGCTGGGCGATGGCTACACCTTC
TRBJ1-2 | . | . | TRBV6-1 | CASSEGGYGGYTF | TGTGCCAGCAGTGAAGGAGGGTACGGTGGCTACACCTTC
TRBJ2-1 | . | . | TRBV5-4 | CASSWDTLAGDEQFF | TGTGCCAGCAGCTGGGACACCTTAGCCGGGGATGAGCAGTTCTTC
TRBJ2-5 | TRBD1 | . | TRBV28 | CASGWTGNQETQYF | TGTGCCAGCGGATGGACAGGAAACCAAGAGACCCAGTACTTC
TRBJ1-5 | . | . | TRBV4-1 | CASSQDSLNQPQHF | TGCGCCAGCAGCCAAGATTCCCTCAATCAGCCCCAGCATTTT
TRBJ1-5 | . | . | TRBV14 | CASSLFGGNQPQHF | TGTGCCAGCAGCCTCTTTGGGGGGAATCAGCCCCAGCATTTT
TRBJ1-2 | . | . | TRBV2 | CASSEAARAGGYTF | TGTGCCAGCAGTGAAGCGGCCAGGGCCGGCGGCTACACCTTC
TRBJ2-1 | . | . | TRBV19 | CASSALGIHPYNEQFF | TGTGCCAGTAGTGCCCTAGGAATTCACCCCTACAATGAGCAGTTCTTC
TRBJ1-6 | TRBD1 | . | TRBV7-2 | CASTDRGSRNSPLHF | TGTGCCAGCACCGACAGGGGCTCTAGGAATTCACCCCTCCACTTT
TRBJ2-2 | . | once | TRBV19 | CATRSRRGQLQTLYTGELFF | TGTGCCACTAGGTCCCGGCGGGGACAGCTACAAACCTTGTACACCGGGGAGCTGTTTTTT
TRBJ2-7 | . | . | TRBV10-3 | CATLPGGQSDEQYF | TGTGCCACCCTCCCCGGCGGTCAGTCTGACGAGCAGTACTTC
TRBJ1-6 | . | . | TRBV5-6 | CASSLLHTDNSPLHF | TGTGCCAGCAGCTTGCTCCACACAGACAATTCACCCCTCCACTTT
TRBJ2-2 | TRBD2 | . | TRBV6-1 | CASSEVVSGNYGELFF | TGTGCCAGCAGTGAAGTTGTGAGCGGGAACTACGGGGAGCTGTTTTTT
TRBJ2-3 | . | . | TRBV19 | CASSIHESRSTDTQYF | TGTGCCAGTAGTATACACGAGTCCCGGAGCACAGATACGCAGTATTTT
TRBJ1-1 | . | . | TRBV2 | CASGAARDTEAFF | TGTGCCAGCGGCGCCGCACGGGACACTGAAGCTTTCTTT
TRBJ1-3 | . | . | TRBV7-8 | CASSGLRGLGGNTIYF | TGTGCCAGCAGCGGCCTCCGGGGACTCGGTGGAAACACCATATATTTT
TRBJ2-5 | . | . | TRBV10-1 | CASSEDSVQETQYF | TGCGCCAGCAGTGAGGACAGTGTTCAAGAGACCCAGTACTTC
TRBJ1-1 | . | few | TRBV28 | CASSLTGREAFF | TGTGCCAGCAGTTTGACGGGTAGGGAAGCTTTCTTT
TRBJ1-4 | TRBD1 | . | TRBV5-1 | CASSLIGQGGTNEKLFF | TGCGCCAGCAGCTTGATCGGACAGGGAGGGACTAATGAAAAACTGTTTTTT
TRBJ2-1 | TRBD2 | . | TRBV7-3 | CASSPGLAAGLFF | TGTGCCAGCAGCCCCGGGCTAGCGGCTGGGCTGTTCTTC
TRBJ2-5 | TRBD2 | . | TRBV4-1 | CASSQVGRERVETQYF | TGCGCCAGCAGCCAAGTAGGGCGGGAGAGGGTAGAGACCCAGTACTTC
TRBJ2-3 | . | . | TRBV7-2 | CASSPDLYTDTQYF | TGTGCCAGCAGCCCCGACTTGTACACAGATACGCAGTATTTT
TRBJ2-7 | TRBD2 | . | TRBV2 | CASSATSGSPLEQYF | TGTGCCAGCAGCGCAACTAGCGGGAGCCCCCTCGAGCAGTACTTC